This TCR beta chain stems from a study of cytomegalovirus exposure and HLA in healthy donors. Germline V lookup: CDR1 SQVTM, CDR2 ANQGSEA. This CDR3 region has 15 residues. V was pared by 4 bases and J by 4 bases, with 11 bases of the junction left unmatched. Study conclusions and caveats: Most of the CMV-associated TCR beta chains (in a later analysis) appeared to be HLA-restricted.

On this clone itself: Its antigen is not known.

Both 60 Vbeta primers and 13 Jbeta primers went into the PCR. Some clones are missing from TCRdb's copy, which holds only in-frame ones; the method was immunoSEQ multiplex PCR. The sample has approximately 140,000 clones, 73% seen once; the top ten hold 1.5% to 2%. The rearrangement uses TRBV29-1 and TRBJ2-3; TRBD2 matches 7 bases. This TCR was sampled from a woman between 18 and 30 years old in good health and CMV-seronegative. The sample consisted of PBMCs. The CDR3 DNA follows: TGCAGCGTTGGGGAGGGAGGGGTTCTTGCAGATACGCAGTATTTT. Its translation: CSVGEGGVLADTQYF.